The 32 T cell receptor beta chains below come from one sample, sequenced in a study of blood T cell repertoires in COVID-19. Measured with immunoSEQ multiplex PCR; TCRdb has only the in-frame clones, and not every one. The data contain some 67,000 clones, roughly 88% of them singletons. The sequencing sample was made of peripheral blood. The origin of the receptors is a woman aged 60-75 years with acute or convalescent COVID-19.

The chain links TRBV9 to TRBJ1-1; D is unclear. V lost 3 bases, J lost 10 bases, and 13 bases lay in between. The V gene's germline CDR1 is SGDLS and CDR2 YYNGEE. CDR3 length equals 12 residues. CDR3 DNA sequence: TGTGCCAGCAGCGGGGCCGGTCTGGTAGCTTTCTTT. Residues: CASSGAGLVAFF.

The chain has TRBV2 and TRBJ1-6; maybe TRBD1 (5 bases). Germline assignment: CDR1 SNHLY and CDR2 FYNNEI. V was trimmed by 3 bases and J by 8 bases, leaving 14 bases between them. The CDR3 is 15 amino acids. The CDR3 region has the DNA TGTGCCAGCAGTGATACGGGGGGTGGGGATTCACCCCTCCACTTT. This codes for CASSDTGGGDSPLHF.

The chain joins TRBV7-9 to TRBJ2-2; 7 nucleotides align to TRBD1. The CDR3 has 17 residues. CDR1 is SEHNR and CDR2 is FQNEAQ in the germline V gene (reference sequence). The V and J ends lost 0 bases and 4 bases, in that order; junction bases with no gene match: 8. CDR3 residues: CASSLADRVEGTGELFF. CDR3 bases: TGTGCCAGCAGCTTAGCCGACAGGGTCGAAGGCACCGGGGAGCTGTTTTTT.

This sequence joins TRBV5-1 and TRBJ1-1; D ambiguous. Germline loops: CDR1 SGHRS, CDR2 YFSETQ. The CDR3 extends over 15 amino acids. V lost 4 bases, J lost 0 bases, and 13 bases lay in between. This CDR3 is CASSLQPQVNTEAFF. In DNA, the CDR3 is TGCGCCAGCAGCCTCCAACCCCAGGTGAACACTGAAGCTTTCTTT.

This chain uses TRBV6-4 with TRBJ2-1; unclear D gene. Looked up from germline, CDR1 is MRHNA and CDR2 is SNTAGT. The CDR3 is 14 amino acids. V was cut by 7 bases and J by 0 bases, with 10 bases left in between. The CDR3 loop reads CASTSPSSYNEQFF. In nucleotides, the CDR3 is TGTGCCAGCACCTCACCTAGCTCCTACAATGAGCAGTTCTTC.

The rearrangement links TRBV6-2 or TRBV6-3 to TRBJ2-1; tentative D call: TRBD1 (6 bases). Germline-derived CDR1 and CDR2 are MNHEY and SVGEGT. V lost 4 bases and J lost 8, with 27 bases in between. This CDR3 spans 18 amino acids. The CDR3: CASSSPISRTASWDEQFF. CDR3 nucleotide sequence: TGTGCCAGCAGTTCCCCGATTTCGCGGACAGCCTCGTGGGATGAGCAGTTCTTC.

This CDR3 is CASSQEGQGNTEAFF. CDR3 nucleotide sequence: TGTGCCAGCAGCCAAGAGGGACAGGGGAACACTGAAGCTTTCTTT. This chain connects TRBV3-1 (or the pseudogene TRBV3-2) to TRBJ1-1, with 9 positions matching TRBD1. V trimming: 0 bases; J trimming: 1 base; junction bases outside the gene matches: 0. Germline assignment: CDR1 LGHDT and CDR2 YNNKEL (reference sequence). This CDR3 is 15 amino acids long.

This chain links TRBV28 with TRBJ1-2; D is ambiguous. The V gene lost 3 bases and the J gene lost 4 bases, with 15 bases spanning the gap. The CDR3 loop spans 15 amino acids. The germline V gene encodes CDR1 MDHEN and CDR2 SYDVKM. CDR3 protein: CASSFTGRGGYGYTF. CDR3 nucleotide sequence: TGTGCCAGCAGTTTTACCGGGCGAGGAGGCTATGGCTACACCTTC.

The chain employs TRBV12-5 and TRBJ1-2; D ambiguous. Germline assignment: CDR1 LGHNT and CDR2 FRNRAP. Trimming pared 6 bases from V and 7 bases from J, leaving 12 bases between. The CDR3 runs 12 residues. CDR3 nucleotides: TGTGCTAGTGGCCTGGACTTGTCTGGCTACACCTTC. Amino acid sequence: CASGLDLSGYTF.

This clone has a single count. The chain combines TRBV6-2 or TRBV6-3 with TRBJ1-1; D gene uncertain. The CDR3 has 14 residues. CDR1 and CDR2 from the germline V gene are MNHEY and SVGEGT. Trimming removed 2 bases from V and 6 bases from J, with 13 bases in between. The DNA of the CDR3 is TGTGCCAGCAGTTACGCGGGAATAACGCCTGAAGCTTTCTTT. It is translated as CASSYAGITPEAFF.

The rearrangement links TRBV11-2 to TRBJ2-7; D gene uncertain. Trimming took off 3 bases at V and 6 bases at J, with 9 bases between the two ends. This CDR3 has 12 residues. CDR1 is SGHAT, CDR2 FQNNGV, per germline. The CDR3 spells CASSFTPSEQYV. The CDR3 coding sequence is TGTGCCAGCAGCTTTACACCTTCCGAGCAGTACGTC.

This clone was observed a handful of times. This rearrangement joins TRBV7-2 to TRBJ1-1; no clear D gene. The germline gives CDR1 SGHTA, CDR2 FQGNSA. Trimming took 4 bases from V and 8 from J, leaving 14 bases between them. The CDR3 totals 13 residues. The CDR3 spells CASSSRLAFEAFF. CDR3 DNA sequence: TGTGCCAGCAGCTCACGATTGGCATTCGAAGCTTTCTTT.

The chain couples TRBV5-4 to TRBJ2-6; tentatively, D is TRBD1 (5 bases). V lost 6 bases and J 0 bases, leaving 10 bases between the germline ends. Germline V CDR1 and CDR2: SGHNT, YYREEE (reference sequence). The CDR3 runs 15 residues. The CDR3 is CASTKDSSGANVLTF. CDR3 in DNA: TGTGCCAGCACCAAAGACAGCTCTGGGGCCAACGTCCTGACTTTC.

In DNA form, the CDR3 reads TGTGCTAGTGGTTTGGTACCCTTGGACAGGGGGCAGGGGGGCGACTACGAGCAGTACGTC. It is translated as CASGLVPLDRGQGGDYEQYV. The chain combines TRBV12-5 with TRBJ2-7; 11 bases are shared with TRBD1. V dropped 0 bases and J dropped 3; count of bases not matched to a gene: 16. This CDR3 comprises 20 residues. The germline gives CDR1 LGHNT, CDR2 FRNRAP.

The chain recombines TRBV29-1 with TRBJ2-1, with 8 bases lining up with TRBD2. V lost 3 bases, J lost 3 bases, and 7 bases stayed unmatched. This CDR3 spans 15 amino acids. Germline V gene sequence: CDR1 SQVTM, CDR2 ANQGSEA. The CDR3 sequence: CSVEGWREVYNEQFF. CDR3 nucleotides: TGCAGCGTTGAGGGTTGGCGGGAGGTCTACAATGAGCAGTTCTTC.

Written as DNA, the CDR3 is TGCGCCAGCAGCTACGGGGGGCTGAGTTCTGAAGCTTTCTTT. Encoded protein: CASSYGGLSSEAFF. The chain recombines TRBV5-1 with TRBJ1-1; tentative D call: TRBD1 (6 bases). Germline CDR1 is SGHRS and CDR2 is YFSETQ. The CDR3 loop spans 14 amino acids. With 3 bases removed from V and 6 bases from J, the gap between germline ends came to 15 bases. Supplemented by reference TRBV5-1 and TRBJ1-1, the full variable domain reads KAGVTQTPRYLIKTRGQQVTLSCSPISGHRSVSWYQQTPGQGLQFLFEYFSETQRNKGNFPGRFSGRQFSNSRSEMNVSTLELGDSALYLCASSYGGLSSEAFFGQGTRLTVV.

The CDR3 here is CASSAGPEAFF. In DNA, the CDR3 is TGCGCCAGCAGTGCAGGGCCTGAAGCTTTCTTT. The rearrangement links TRBV10-2 to TRBJ1-1, with a weak D call TRBD1 (5 bases). The CDR3 length is 11 residues. Trimming shortened V by 4 bases and J by 6 bases, and 6 bases separated the two germline ends. Per germline, CDR1 WSHSY and CDR2 SAAADI.

This rearrangement joins TRBV6-5 to TRBJ2-3; weak D call: TRBD2 (6 bases). The CDR3 has 15 amino acids. Trimming pared 5 bases from V and 1 base from J, leaving 13 bases between. The germline V gene encodes CDR1 MNHEY and CDR2 SVGAGI. CDR3: CASSPDWEGTDTQYF. As DNA, the CDR3 is TGTGCCAGCAGTCCGGACTGGGAGGGCACAGATACGCAGTATTTT.

The chain links TRBV7-5 to TRBJ1-2; the D call TRBD1 from the table was never checked on the DNA. TRBV7-5 is classified as a pseudogene. The CDR3 has 18 amino acids. As DNA, the CDR3 is TGTGTCAGAAGCTTAAGTCGCAGGGGGTTACCTATGGGCTATGGCTACACCTTC. The encoded protein is CVRSLSRRGLPMGYGYTF.

CDR3 sequence: CASGEGVTQYF. The CDR3 DNA sequence: TGTGCTAGTGGTGAGGGAGTTACGCAGTATTTT. The V call is TRBV12-5, the J call TRBJ2-3; a weak D match, TRBD2 (5 bases). V was pared by 5 bases and J by 8 bases, with 8 bases between. Germline values: CDR1 LGHNT, CDR2 FRNRAP. The CDR3 loop spans 11 amino acids.

The chain carries TRBV6-5 and TRBJ1-1, with D possibly TRBD1 on 5 matching bases. The V gene lost 6 bases and the J gene lost 5 bases, with 13 bases spanning the gap. Per germline, CDR1 MNHEY and CDR2 SVGAGI. The CDR3 is 13 amino acids. The CDR3 nucleotides are TGTGCCAGCAGCGTCCAGGGTACGACTGAAGCTTTCTTT. Translating gives CASSVQGTTEAFF.

The chain recombines TRBV5-4 with TRBJ2-3, with D possibly TRBD2 on 6 matching bases. V shed 4 bases and J shed 6 bases, with 21 bases lying between them. This CDR3 comprises 16 residues. Germline CDR1 reads SGHNT; CDR2 reads YYREEE (reference sequence). The CDR3: CASSPVQGGPTDTQYF. The CDR3 bases are TGTGCCAGCAGCCCGGTACAAGGAGGGCCCACGGATACGCAGTATTTT.

The chain joins TRBV19 to TRBJ1-5, with 8 bases fitting TRBD1. The V and J ends lost 1 base and 5 bases, in that order; junction bases with no gene match: 7. Germline loops: CDR1 LNHDA, CDR2 SQIVND (reference sequence). The CDR3 runs 16 residues. The CDR3 reads CASSIAGQAFYQPQHF. CDR3 DNA: TGTGCCAGTAGTATAGCGGGACAGGCGTTCTATCAGCCCCAGCATTTT.

The rearrangement joins TRBV15 to TRBJ1-2; TRBD1 matches 9 bases. In germline, CDR1 is LNHNV, CDR2 YYDKDF (reference sequence). Trimming at V came to 0 bases and at J to 7 bases, leaving 9 bases not matched to a gene. The CDR3 runs to 16 residues. This chain's CDR3 is CATSRDLVTGGSGYTF. DNA for the CDR3: TGTGCCACCAGCAGAGATCTCGTGACAGGGGGATCTGGCTACACCTTC. The full variable domain, in which reference TRBV15 and TRBJ1-2 provide the parts outside the CDR3, is DAMVIQNPRYQVTQFGKPVTLSCSQTLNHNVMYWYQQKSSQAPKLLFHYYDKDFNNEADTPDNFQSRRPNTSFCFLDIRSPGLGDTAMYLCATSRDLVTGGSGYTFGSGTRLTVV.

This chain links TRBV10-3 with TRBJ1-2; TRBD1 agrees at 8 bases. Germline values: CDR1 ENHRY, CDR2 SYGVKD. J gave up 8 bases and V 8 bases, and 10 bases lay outside the gene matches. The CDR3 runs to 13 residues. DNA of the CDR3: TGTGCCATCCTAGGACAGGGACAAGACGGCTACACCTTC. Translating it yields CAILGQGQDGYTF.

The chain couples TRBV10-3 to TRBJ1-6; 9 bases are a match to TRBD1. Germline V lookup: CDR1 ENHRY, CDR2 SYGVKD. J gave up 3 bases and V 5 bases, and 8 bases lay outside the gene matches. This CDR3 region has 17 residues. The CDR3 DNA sequence: TGTGCCATCAGTCCCGGGACAGGGACCTTCTATAATTCACCCCTCCACTTT. Translated, it gives CAISPGTGTFYNSPLHF.

Only one count was recorded for this clone. The chain has TRBV15 and TRBJ2-5, with TRBD1 identical over 7 bases. CDR1 and CDR2 from the germline V gene are LNHNV and YYDKDF (reference sequence). Trimming cost V 1 base and J 5 bases; bases outside gene matches: 7. The CDR3 loop spans 15 amino acids. CDR3: CATSRGGGDSETQYF. CDR3 DNA: TGTGCCACCAGCAGAGGAGGGGGCGATTCGGAGACCCAGTACTTC.

The rearrangement links TRBV6-5 to TRBJ1-3; perhaps TRBD1 as D (6 bases). Germline V gives CDR1 MNHEY, CDR2 SVGAGI. V lost 8 bases to trimming and J lost 8 bases, with 16 bases between them. The CDR3 loop spans 13 amino acids. CDR3 in DNA: TGTGCCAGCGGAGGGGGGGCGGCGGACACCATATATTTT. It is translated as CASGGGAADTIYF.

In DNA form, the CDR3 reads TGTGCCAGCGGGACTGGGACAGGGCTCTTCGCAGATACGCAGTATTTT. Protein product: CASGTGTGLFADTQYF. The chain carries TRBV11-2 and TRBJ2-3; 9 bases map to TRBD1. V was pared by 8 bases and J by 4 bases, with 13 bases of the junction left unmatched. Germline V lookup: CDR1 SGHAT, CDR2 FQNNGV. CDR3 length: 16 amino acids.

This clone was picked up a small number of times. As DNA, the CDR3 is TGTGCCATCAGTTCGACAGGGAAGGATAATTCACCCCTCCACTTT. It encodes CAISSTGKDNSPLHF. The V and J genes are TRBV10-3 and TRBJ1-6, with 7 bases aligning to TRBD1. The CDR3 extends over 15 amino acids. Germline V gives CDR1 ENHRY, CDR2 SYGVKD. V lost 5 bases and J lost 5; bases outside the gene matches: 6.

This chain links TRBV30 with TRBJ2-1; 11 nucleotides match TRBD2. This CDR3 contains 15 residues. The germline V gene has CDR1 GTSNPN and CDR2 SVGIG (reference sequence). Losses at the gene ends were 0 bases for V and 5 bases for J; bases not matched to a gene: 3. The CDR3 spells CAWSVGTSGNNEQFF. CDR3 sequence (DNA): TGTGCCTGGAGTGTAGGGACTAGCGGTAACAATGAGCAGTTCTTC.

The genes are TRBV4-1 and TRBJ1-2; D unresolved. The CDR3 sequence is 16 residues long. V gave up 2 bases and J gave up 0 bases, with 13 bases separating them. Germline V gene lookup returns CDR1 MGHRA and CDR2 YSYEKL. The CDR3 region is CASSQFRELANYGYTF. Here the CDR3 DNA reads TGCGCCAGCAGCCAATTTAGAGAACTTGCTAACTATGGCTACACCTTC.